This entry lists 19 T cell receptor beta chains sequenced from one sample in a study of T cells in Graves' hyperthyroidism and ophthalmopathy. RNA transcripts yielded amplified TCR beta CDR3 regions. HTBI primers drove first-round RT-PCR of the TCR CDR3. TCRdb analysed the multiplex PCR reads with MiXCR anew, one entry per CDR3 protein. The sample includes some 760,000 distinct CDR3 sequences, 13% to 15% seen only once; the top ten take approximately 10%. Sequenced material: blood. The receptors were sampled from a woman between 18 and 30 years old with Graves' hyperthyroidism.

The sample holds many counts of this clonotype. This chain uses TRBV3-1 with TRBJ2-2, with unresolved D. V lost 0 bases and J 0 bases, leaving 5 bases between the germline ends. This CDR3 is 15 amino acids long. The germline gives CDR1 LGHDT, CDR2 YNNKEL (reference sequence). As DNA, the CDR3 is TGTGCCAGCAGCCAAGATCGAACGAACACCGGGGAGCTGTTTTTT. Translated, it gives CASSQDRTNTGELFF.

This clonotype was seen a handful of times. V is TRBV6-2 or TRBV6-3 and J is TRBJ1-5; D ambiguous. Germline-derived CDR1 and CDR2 are MNHEY and SVGEGT. V was clipped by 7 bases and J by 1 base, with 14 bases between them. The CDR3 has 15 amino acids. The CDR3 loop reads CASTEADTSNQPQHF. For the CDR3, the DNA is TGTGCCAGCACCGAGGCAGACACCAGCAATCAGCCCCAGCATTTT.

This clonotype was counted between two and nine times. CDR3 sequence (DNA): TGCAGTGCTAGAGTTACTAGCGGGAGATCCTACAATGAGCAGTTCTTC. Amino acids: CSARVTSGRSYNEQFF. The chain combines TRBV20-1 with TRBJ2-1, with 11 bases matching TRBD2. With V trimmed by 1 base and J by 1 base, 3 bases remained unmatched. Germline V lookup: CDR1 DFQATT, CDR2 SNEGSKA (reference sequence). This CDR3 has 16 amino acids.

The J gene is TRBJ2-6, the V gene TRBV24-1, with 7 bases aligning to TRBD1. The germline V gene encodes CDR1 KGHDR and CDR2 SFDVKD. With 4 bases clipped from V and 3 bases from J, the junction kept 2 bases outside the gene matches. This CDR3 has 15 residues. Here the CDR3 reads CATSETGSGANVLTF. The CDR3 DNA reads as TGTGCCACCAGTGAGACAGGGAGTGGGGCCAACGTCCTGACTTTC.

The chain has TRBV20-1 and TRBJ2-6; D remains ambiguous. Deletions cut 6 bases from V and 1 base from J, with 7 bases between. Looked up from germline, CDR1 is DFQATT and CDR2 is SNEGSKA (reference sequence). This CDR3 comprises 13 residues. CDR3 in amino acids: CSAWISGANVLTF. The CDR3 nucleotides read TGCAGTGCATGGATATCTGGGGCCAACGTCCTGACTTTC.

The chain joins TRBV6-2 or TRBV6-3 to TRBJ1-1, with 10 bases fitting TRBD1. Germline CDR1 reads MNHEY; CDR2 reads SVGEGT. The length of the CDR3 is 14 residues. J was trimmed by 7 bases and V by 4 bases; bases with no gene match: 6. The CDR3 spells CASSSPRTGGEAFF. In nucleotides, the CDR3 is TGTGCCAGCAGTTCCCCCCGGACAGGGGGTGAAGCTTTCTTT.

The rearrangement joins TRBV10-2 to TRBJ1-1, with a tentative D call TRBD1 (6 bases). Trimming cost V 2 bases and J 3 bases, with 19 bases left between them. Germline V lookup: CDR1 WSHSY, CDR2 SAAADI. The CDR3 sequence is 17 residues long. The CDR3 is CASSEPKPHRVDTEAFF. The CDR3 DNA follows: TGCGCCAGCAGTGAGCCCAAACCCCACAGGGTGGACACTGAAGCTTTCTTT.

This clonotype came up many times. The chain has TRBV27 and TRBJ2-7; 9 bases agree with TRBD1. V shed 6 bases and J 2 bases; nucleotides not matched to a gene: 5. This CDR3 has 14 amino acids. Germline loops: CDR1 MNHEY, CDR2 SMNVEV (reference sequence). CDR3 DNA sequence: TGTGCCAGCAGCGATGACAGGGGGACCTACGAGCAGTACTTC. Translated, it gives CASSDDRGTYEQYF.

This clonotype was seen repeatedly, ten times or more. The rearrangement links TRBV5-1 to TRBJ1-2; D gene unclear. The V end was cut by 2 bases, the J end by 4 bases, with 3 bases between. The CDR3 length is 11 residues. Germline CDR1 and CDR2: SGHRS and YFSETQ. CDR3 protein: CASSFGYGYTF. CDR3 nucleotide sequence: TGCGCCAGCAGCTTCGGCTATGGCTACACCTTC.

This clonotype was seen repeatedly, ten times or more. The V call is TRBV3-1, the J call TRBJ2-5; D uncertain. Deletions cut 2 bases from V and 1 base from J, with 14 bases between. From germline, CDR1 is LGHDT and CDR2 YNNKEL (reference sequence). This CDR3 region has 16 residues. The CDR3 DNA follows: TGTGCCAGCAGCCAACGCGGCGGCGGCTCCCAAGAGACCCAGTACTTC. Translation: CASSQRGGGSQETQYF.

This clonotype has a handful of counts. The chain employs TRBV6-1 and TRBJ2-7; a possible D gene is TRBD1 (5 bases). The V end was cut by 2 bases, the J end by 2 bases, with 13 bases between. The CDR3 runs 15 residues. The germline V gene has CDR1 MNHNS and CDR2 SASEGT. The CDR3, as DNA: TGTGCCAGCAGTGAAAACAGGCTTCAGACCTACGAGCAGTACTTC. This gives the protein CASSENRLQTYEQYF.

This clonotype turned up a few times. This sequence joins TRBV5-1 and TRBJ2-7, with unresolved D. Germline V gene sequence: CDR1 SGHRS, CDR2 YFSETQ. V was cut by 0 bases and J by 4 bases, with 17 bases left in between. This CDR3 has 16 amino acids. The chain's CDR3 is CASSLAQSKIIYEQYF. CDR3 bases: TGCGCCAGCAGCTTGGCCCAGTCGAAGATCATTTACGAGCAGTACTTC.

This clonotype was found many times. The chain carries TRBV5-5 and TRBJ1-1; D ambiguous. The ends were cut back, 0 bases at V and 1 base at J, with 10 bases in the middle. CDR3 length: 15 residues. Germline V gene sequence: CDR1 SGHKS, CDR2 YYEKEE (reference sequence). The CDR3 reads CASSLVTVENTEAFF. DNA for the CDR3: TGTGCCAGCAGCTTGGTAACGGTTGAGAACACTGAAGCTTTCTTT.

This clonotype has ten or more counts. The rearrangement joins TRBV6-1 to TRBJ2-7; D is perhaps TRBD2 (5 bases). The V gene lost 8 bases and the J gene lost 3 bases, with 20 bases spanning the gap. The CDR3 sequence is 15 residues long. The V gene's germline CDR1 is MNHNS and CDR2 SASEGT. The CDR3 loop is CASSLTRTPRYEQYF. The DNA for the CDR3 is TGTGCCAGCTCCCTTACTAGGACTCCCCGCTACGAGCAGTACTTC.

This clonotype was detected many times. V gene TRBV5-1 combines with J gene TRBJ2-1; D unclear. The CDR3 has 12 residues. From germline, CDR1 is SGHRS and CDR2 YFSETQ. Trimming removed 7 bases at V and 0 bases at J, with 5 bases between. CDR3 residues: CASGSSYNEQFF. The CDR3 DNA sequence: TGCGCCAGCGGAAGCTCCTACAATGAGCAGTTCTTC.

This clonotype was seen ten or more times. The V and J genes are TRBV7-9 and TRBJ2-2; 10 bases align to TRBD2. V shed 5 bases and J 2 bases; nucleotides not matched to a gene: 8. The CDR3 has 17 residues. The V gene's germline CDR1 is SEHNR and CDR2 FQNEAQ (reference sequence). The CDR3 is CASSTRVLAGNTGELFF. The CDR3 DNA reads TGTGCCAGCAGCACTAGGGTACTAGCGGGAAACACCGGGGAGCTGTTTTTT.

This clonotype has at least ten counts. This rearrangement joins TRBV6-2 or TRBV6-3 to TRBJ2-1; TRBD2 agrees at 9 bases. From germline, CDR1 is MNHEY and CDR2 SVGEGT. The CDR3 loop spans 16 amino acids. The junction had 9 bases not matched to a gene; V was cut back by 7 bases and J by 2 bases. The CDR3 region is CASTLWVAGAYNEQFF. The CDR3 DNA reads TGTGCCAGCACTCTGTGGGTAGCGGGAGCCTACAATGAGCAGTTCTTC.

This clonotype was observed at least ten times. This rearrangement joins TRBV20-1 to TRBJ2-1, with D possibly being TRBD2 (6 bases). The CDR3 has 16 amino acids. Germline CDR1 DFQATT, CDR2 SNEGSKA (reference sequence). Trimming took off 0 bases at V and 4 bases at J, with 16 bases between the two ends. This CDR3 reads CSARDPTSTVYNEQFF. In DNA, the CDR3 is TGCAGTGCTAGAGATCCAACTAGCACTGTTTACAATGAGCAGTTCTTC.

The chain has TRBV29-1 and TRBJ1-1; the D is unclear. The germline V gene has CDR1 SQVTM and CDR2 ANQGSEA. This CDR3 spans 13 amino acids. V lost 4 bases to trimming and J lost 0 bases, with 9 bases between them. The CDR3 spells CSVGTMLNTEAFF. CDR3 DNA: TGCAGCGTTGGTACTATGTTGAACACTGAAGCTTTCTTT. The entire variable domain, with the rest obtained from reference TRBV29-1 and TRBJ1-1, is as follows: SAVISQKPSRDICQRGTSLTIQCQVDSQVTMMFWYRQQPGQSLTLIATANQGSEATYESGFVIDKFPISRPNLTFSTLTVSNMSPEDSSIYLCSVGTMLNTEAFFGQGTRLTVV.